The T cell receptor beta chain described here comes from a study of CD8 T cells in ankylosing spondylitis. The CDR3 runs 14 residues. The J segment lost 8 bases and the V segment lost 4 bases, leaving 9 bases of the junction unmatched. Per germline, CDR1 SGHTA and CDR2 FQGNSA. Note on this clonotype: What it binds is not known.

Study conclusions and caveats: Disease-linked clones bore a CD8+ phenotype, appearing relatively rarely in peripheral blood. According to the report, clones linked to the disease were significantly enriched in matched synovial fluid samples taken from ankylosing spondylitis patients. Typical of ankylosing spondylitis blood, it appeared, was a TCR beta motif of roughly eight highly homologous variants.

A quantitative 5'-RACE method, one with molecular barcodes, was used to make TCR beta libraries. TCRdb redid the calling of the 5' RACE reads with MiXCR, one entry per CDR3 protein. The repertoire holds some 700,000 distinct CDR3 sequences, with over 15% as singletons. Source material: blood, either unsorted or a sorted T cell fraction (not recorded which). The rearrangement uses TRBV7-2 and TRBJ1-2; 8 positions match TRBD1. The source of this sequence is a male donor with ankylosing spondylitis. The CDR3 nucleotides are TGTGCCAGCAGCTCCCCAGGGGGCGCAACCGGCTACACCTTC. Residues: CASSSPGGATGYTF.